This T cell receptor beta chain was recovered during a study of CD4+ T cells in melanoma (dated by TCRdb to between 2020 and 2023). In the study overall: The study investigated neoantigen-specific CD4+ T cells in human melanoma.

Library prep was done by the immunoSEQ multiplex PCR assay. The table was pulled from immuneACCESS by TCRdb, which kept in-frame rearrangements only. Such tables lose some clones; where checked, under half of the loss comes from unresolved V genes, and the rest has no known cause. This sample lists more than 13,000 clones; roughly 88% were detected once. Clones ranked in the top ten supply about 6% of the sample. The junction shows trimming of 2 bases on V and 9 bases on J, and the gene matches do not reach 7 bases of it. Via the germline V gene, CDR1 is SGHNT and CDR2 YENEEA. Reading from cysteine to phenylalanine, the CDR3 counts 14 amino acids. Solely the CDR3 DNA is kept, with 42 bases framed from the first base. Details on this clone: Its target antigen remains unknown. Nothing much larger sits one base from this clone, and base qualities are not available.

Results the study describes overall, beyond this receptor: The report described a correlation between neoantigen-specific CD4+ T cells and the function of CD8+ T cells, macrophages and B cells. Neoantigen-specific CD4+ T cells in melanoma were reported to have a range of differentiation states.

The donors were people with melanoma. Sequencing was done on a sample of cells from a culture (not recorded whether cultured in vitro). The V gene is TRBV11-3 and the J gene is TRBJ2-1, with 7 junctional bases fitting TRBD2. The TCR comes from a human donor with melanoma. The CDR3 reads CASSLRAPGGEQFF. The nucleotide sequence reads as follows: TGTGCCAGCAGCTTAAGAGCCCCGGGGGGTGAGCAGTTCTTC.